The T cell receptor (beta chain) under discussion was sequenced for a study of OX40 agonist ivuxolimab in advanced cancers. In the study overall: Patients' therapy was ivuxolimab, an antibody that acts as an agonist of OX40 (CD134). Past anti-PD-1, anti-PD-L1 or anti-CTLA-4 therapy was accepted, and 30% to 45% had received some.

Trimming cost V 8 bases and J 2 bases, with 12 bases left between them. Germline V gene lookup returns CDR1 MNHEY and CDR2 SVGAGI. CDR3 length equals 13 residues. The repertoire was sequenced with immunoSEQ multiplex PCR; TCRdb's copy has only in-frame clones and lacks some. The table lists around 110,000 clones, 90% of them singletons. The receptor comes from an adult with an advanced solid tumor such as melanoma, head and neck, liver or kidney cancer. The material was CD4+ or CD8+ T cells sorted from blood, obtained in a trial of the OX40 agonist ivuxolimab. This chain connects TRBV6-5 to TRBJ1-2, with a possible D match to TRBD1 (5 bases). Here the CDR3 DNA reads TGTGCCAGCTGGGGGGGACTAAACTATGGCTACACCTTC. It is translated as CASWGGLNYGYTF.